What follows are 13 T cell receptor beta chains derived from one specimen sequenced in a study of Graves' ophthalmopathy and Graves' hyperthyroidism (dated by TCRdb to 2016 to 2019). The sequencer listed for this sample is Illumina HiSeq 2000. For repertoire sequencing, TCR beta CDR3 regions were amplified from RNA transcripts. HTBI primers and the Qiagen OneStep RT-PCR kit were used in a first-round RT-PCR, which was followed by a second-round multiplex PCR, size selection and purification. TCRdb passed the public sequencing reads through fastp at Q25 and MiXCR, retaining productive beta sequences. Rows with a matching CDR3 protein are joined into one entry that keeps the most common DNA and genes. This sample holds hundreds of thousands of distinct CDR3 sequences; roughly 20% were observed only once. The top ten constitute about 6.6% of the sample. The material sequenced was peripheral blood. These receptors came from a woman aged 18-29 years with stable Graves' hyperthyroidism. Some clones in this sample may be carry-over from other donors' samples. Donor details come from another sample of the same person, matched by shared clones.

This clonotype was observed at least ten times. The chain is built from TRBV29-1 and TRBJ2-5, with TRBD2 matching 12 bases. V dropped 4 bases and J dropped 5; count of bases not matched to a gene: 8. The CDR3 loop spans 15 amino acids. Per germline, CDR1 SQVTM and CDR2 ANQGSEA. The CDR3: CSVATSGSEGETQYF. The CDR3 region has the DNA TGCAGCGTTGCGACTAGCGGGAGTGAAGGGGAGACCCAGTACTTC.

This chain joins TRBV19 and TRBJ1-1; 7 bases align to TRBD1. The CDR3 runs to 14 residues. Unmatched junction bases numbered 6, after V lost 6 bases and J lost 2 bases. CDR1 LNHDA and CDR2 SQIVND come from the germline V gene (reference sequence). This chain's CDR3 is CASRAGGSNTEAFF. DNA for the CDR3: TGTGCCAGTAGGGCAGGGGGGAGCAACACTGAAGCTTTCTTT.

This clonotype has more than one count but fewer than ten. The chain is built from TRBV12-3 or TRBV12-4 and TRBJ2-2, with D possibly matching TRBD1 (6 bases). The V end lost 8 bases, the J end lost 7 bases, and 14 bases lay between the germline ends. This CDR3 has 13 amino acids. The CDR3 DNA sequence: TGTGCCAGCGCTACTCAGGGGTTCGGGGAGCTGTTTTTT. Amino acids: CASATQGFGELFF.

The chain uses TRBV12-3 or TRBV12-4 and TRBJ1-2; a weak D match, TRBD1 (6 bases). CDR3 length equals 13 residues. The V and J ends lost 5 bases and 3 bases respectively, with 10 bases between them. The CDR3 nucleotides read TGTGCCAGCAGTGTACAGGGACACTATGGCTACACCTTC. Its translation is CASSVQGHYGYTF.

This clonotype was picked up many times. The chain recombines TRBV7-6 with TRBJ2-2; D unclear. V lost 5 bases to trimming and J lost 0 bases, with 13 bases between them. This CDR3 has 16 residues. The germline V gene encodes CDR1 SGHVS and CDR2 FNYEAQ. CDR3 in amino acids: CASSPAGRPNTGELFF. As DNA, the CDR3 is TGTGCCAGCAGCCCCGCCGGACGACCGAACACCGGGGAGCTGTTTTTT.

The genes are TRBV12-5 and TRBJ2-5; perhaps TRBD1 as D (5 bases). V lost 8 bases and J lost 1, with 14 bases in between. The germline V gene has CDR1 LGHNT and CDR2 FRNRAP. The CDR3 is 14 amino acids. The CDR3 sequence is CASSPSQGQETQYF. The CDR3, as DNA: TGTGCTAGTTCCCCGTCCCAGGGCCAAGAGACCCAGTACTTC.

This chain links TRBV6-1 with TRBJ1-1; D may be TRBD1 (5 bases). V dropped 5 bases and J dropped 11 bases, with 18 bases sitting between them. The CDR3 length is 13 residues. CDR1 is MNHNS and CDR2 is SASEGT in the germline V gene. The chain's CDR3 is CASSLNPTRGAFF. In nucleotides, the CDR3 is TGTGCCAGCAGTCTCAACCCGACCCGGGGGGCTTTCTTT.

This CDR3 is CSAQSGYRSYEQYF. The CDR3 DNA follows: TGCAGTGCGCAGTCAGGGTATCGCTCCTACGAGCAGTACTTC. The chain has TRBV20-1 and TRBJ2-7; possibly TRBD1 for D (5 bases). Trimming removed 6 bases at V and 0 bases at J, with 15 bases between. Germline lookup yields CDR1 DFQATT and CDR2 SNEGSKA (reference sequence). The CDR3 extends over 14 amino acids.

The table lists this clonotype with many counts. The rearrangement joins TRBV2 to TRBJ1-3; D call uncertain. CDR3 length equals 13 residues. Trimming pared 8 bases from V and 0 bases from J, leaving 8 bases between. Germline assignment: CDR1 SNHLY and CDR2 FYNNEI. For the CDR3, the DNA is TGTGCCAGCGCCCCAATCTCTGGAAACACCATATATTTT. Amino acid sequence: CASAPISGNTIYF.

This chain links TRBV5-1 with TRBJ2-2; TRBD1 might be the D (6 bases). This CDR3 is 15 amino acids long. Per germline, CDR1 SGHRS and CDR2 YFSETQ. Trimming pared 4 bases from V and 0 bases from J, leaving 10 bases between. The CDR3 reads CASSRDTANTGELFF. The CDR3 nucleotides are TGCGCCAGCAGCAGGGACACGGCGAACACCGGGGAGCTGTTTTTT.

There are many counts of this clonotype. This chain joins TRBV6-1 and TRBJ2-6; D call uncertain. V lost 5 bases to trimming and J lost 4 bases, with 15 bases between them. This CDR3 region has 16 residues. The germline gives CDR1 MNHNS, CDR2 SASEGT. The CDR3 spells CASSPLYVNGANVLTF. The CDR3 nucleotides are TGTGCCAGCAGTCCCTTGTATGTAAACGGGGCCAACGTCCTGACTTTC.

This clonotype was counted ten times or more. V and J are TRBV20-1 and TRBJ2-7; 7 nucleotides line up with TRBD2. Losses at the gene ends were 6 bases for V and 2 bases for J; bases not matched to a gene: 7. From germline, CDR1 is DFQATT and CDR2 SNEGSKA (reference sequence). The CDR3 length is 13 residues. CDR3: CSAMRREPYEQYF. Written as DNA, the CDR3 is TGCAGTGCCATGCGGCGGGAGCCCTACGAGCAGTACTTC.

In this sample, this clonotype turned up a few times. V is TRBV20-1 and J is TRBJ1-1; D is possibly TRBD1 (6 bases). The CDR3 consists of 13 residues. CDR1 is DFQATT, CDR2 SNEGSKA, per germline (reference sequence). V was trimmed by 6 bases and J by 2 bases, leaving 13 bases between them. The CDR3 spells CSARQDRNTEAFF. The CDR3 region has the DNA TGCAGTGCCCGCCAGGACAGAAACACTGAAGCTTTCTTT.